The sequence of this T cell receptor beta chain was determined in a study of T cells in Graves' hyperthyroidism and ophthalmopathy. Notes on the study in general: Model predictions of ophthalmopathy came a median roughly 6.4 months before onset.

Points on this clonotype: Its specificity is not known.

TCR beta CDR3 regions were amplified from RNA transcripts. A set of HTBI primers served as the primers for a first-round RT-PCR of the TCR CDR3. TCRdb reprocessed the multiplex PCR reads with MiXCR, giving one entry per CDR3 protein. The data contain a few hundred thousand distinct CDR3 sequences, roughly 13% of them singletons. The CDR3 length is 19 residues. The V and J ends lost 5 bases and 0 bases, in that order; junction bases with no gene match: 11. This receptor was obtained from a woman aged 18-29 years with Graves' hyperthyroidism. Sequencing was performed on blood. The genes are TRBV12-3 or TRBV12-4 and TRBJ2-6, with TRBD2 identical over 9 bases. The CDR3 spells CASSGYGREGDSGANVLTF. The CDR3 DNA sequence: TGTGCCAGCAGTGGGTATGGGCGGGAGGGCGACTCTGGGGCCAACGTCCTGACTTTC.